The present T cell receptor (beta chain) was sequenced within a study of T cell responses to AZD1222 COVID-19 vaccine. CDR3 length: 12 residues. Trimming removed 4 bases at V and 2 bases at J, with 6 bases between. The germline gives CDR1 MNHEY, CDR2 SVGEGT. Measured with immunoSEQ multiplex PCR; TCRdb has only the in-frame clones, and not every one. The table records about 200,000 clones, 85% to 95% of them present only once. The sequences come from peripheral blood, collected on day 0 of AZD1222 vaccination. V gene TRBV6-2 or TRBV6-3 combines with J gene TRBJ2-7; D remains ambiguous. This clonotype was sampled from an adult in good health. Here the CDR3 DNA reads TGTGCCAGCAGTTTGGTCACCTACGAGCAGTACTTC. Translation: CASSLVTYEQYF.